This paragraph covers one T cell receptor (beta chain) sequence. What it recognizes is unknown. Generated by immunoSEQ multiplex PCR, the TCRdb table keeps only in-frame clones and is missing some. The profile covers roughly 120,000 clones, with around nine tenths appearing a single time and 1% to 1.5% taken by the ten largest. This CDR3 is 16 amino acids long. J lost 3 bases, V lost 3 bases, and 6 bases had no gene match. In germline, CDR1 is LNHDA, CDR2 SQIVND (reference sequence). This specimen belongs to a study of T cell responses to AZD1222 COVID-19 vaccine. Study results and caveats: None of the repertoires were sampled until the peak T cell response had passed. The number of AZD1222 recipients seropositive at baseline was only 6 or 7. Females outnumbered males among donors, who were mostly white British; clonal diversity was possibly underestimated. CD4 TCRs covered the whole spike, strongest at regions 160-218 and 743-854.

This receptor was taken from an adult in good health. The sample in question was peripheral blood, obtained on day 0 of AZD1222 vaccination. This chain joins TRBV19 and TRBJ2-2; 8 bases are shared with TRBD1. CDR3 loop: CASSMGTGPYTGELFF. The CDR3 DNA follows: TGTGCCAGTAGTATGGGGACAGGCCCGTACACCGGGGAGCTGTTTTTT. The full variable domain, completed using reference TRBV19 and TRBJ2-2, is DGGITQSPKYLFRKEGQNVTLSCEQNLNHDAMYWYRQDPGQGLRLIYYSQIVNDFQKGDIAEGYSVSREKKESFPLTVTSAQKNPTAFYLCASSMGTGPYTGELFFGEGSRLTVL.